This T cell receptor (beta chain) was recorded in a study of shared T cell receptors in the human thymus (dated by TCRdb to 2020 to 2022). Background on the whole study: The study investigated the way shared, self-reactive T-cell receptor alpha chains are produced in the human thymus.

Libraries were made using the immunoSEQ multiplex PCR assay. What TCRdb holds here is the immuneACCESS table cut down to in-frame rearrangements. Part of the clones is not present; checked against another copy, under half of the missing clones reflect an unresolved V gene, and the others are unexplained. The sample table contains around 730,000 clones; only one count was recorded for around 85% of them. Jointly, the top ten make up roughly 0.01% of the sample. V and J lose 5 bases and 4 bases, and a span of 15 bases separates them. The germline V gene (reference sequence) supplies CDR1 SGHKS and CDR2 YYEKEE. The CDR3 measures 15 amino acids from cysteine to phenylalanine. Solely the CDR3 DNA is kept, with 45 bases framed from the first base. As concerns this clone: What antigen it recognizes has not been identified. Per-base qualities were not stored, and no clone one base away is much larger.

The sample was also reused in another study, on human thymus T cells. The second study also describes: In Finland, the donors were immunologically healthy infants who were having open corrective cardiac surgery for congenital heart defects. Thymus tissue was obtained as surgical resects removed during corrective cardiac surgery. Biased V and J gene segment usage appeared to be present in both thymic and peripheral blood repertoires. Highly overlapping thymic TCR repertoires among unrelated individuals were reported in the related research. The study described the TCR alpha and beta repertoires in under ten infant thymus samples and a few matching peripheral blood samples. The cohort included about six male and two female infants, with donor ages spanning 7 to 244 days. Thymocytes were released mechanically from tissue and stored at -70 °C as pellets of roughly 9.5-32 million cells. A QIAsymphony instrument was used to extract genomic DNA from frozen cell pellets. The immunoSEQ multiplex PCR assay was used to amplify the TCRB and TCRAD loci from a standardized quantity of quality-controlled genomic DNA. Amplicons spanned the V(D)J region at a length sufficient to cover the CDR3 and identify V and J genes. Through the commercial immunoSEQ service, the amplicons were sequenced on an Illumina platform. Corrections for primer bias and sequencing errors followed previously described methods, while TCRAD and TCRB definitions were based on the IMGT database. The repertoires were analysed using immunoSEQ Analyzer 3.0 and VDJTools for basic statistics, V/J segment usage, diversity estimates, rarefaction and pairwise overlap. Diversity was estimated using the Chao1, ChaoE, Efron-Thisted, Shannon and inverse Simpson indices, and was also estimated on datasets down-sampled to the size of the smallest sample. For repertoire overlap, CDR3 nucleotide sequence, V gene and J gene had to match strictly, and clustering was done by Jaccard-based multidimensional scaling. Thymus samples yielded on average approximately 840,000 unique TCRB clonotypes, compared with around 79,000 from blood samples.

Specimen: thymocytes. The chain is assembled from TRBV5-5 and TRBJ1-4, and possibly TRBD1, on 6 matching bases. The source is a girl younger than two with a congenital heart defect. Donor details come from another sample of the same person, matched by shared clones. CDR3 loop: CASSREDSYNEKLFF. The nucleotide sequence reads TGTGCCAGCAGTCGAGAGGACAGTTATAATGAAAAACTGTTTTTT.